These 11 T cell receptor beta chains came from one sample sequenced in a study of CD8 T cells in ankylosing spondylitis. TCRdb ran MiXCR on the 5' RACE reads and lists one entry per CDR3 protein. The top ten hold under 6% of the sample, which has approximately 88,000 distinct CDR3 sequences, roughly 9.6% seen once. The specimen sequenced was blood, either unsorted or a sorted T cell fraction (not recorded which). These receptors all come from a male donor with ankylosing spondylitis or in good health (not recorded which).

The chain carries TRBV7-2 and TRBJ2-1, with D possibly called TRBD1 or TRBD2 (6 bases each). The CDR3 length is 17 residues. Germline V gene data show CDR1 as SGHTA and CDR2 as FQGNSA. Trimming left V 1 base short and J 4 bases short, with 17 bases between. CDR3 region: CASSLGFPGARYNEQFF. In DNA form, the CDR3 reads TGTGCCAGCAGCTTAGGGTTTCCGGGGGCCCGATACAATGAGCAGTTCTTC.

In the case of this clonotype: The junction does not match germline at one end; this may be a read error. The chain links TRBV20-1 to TRBJ2-3; D is possibly TRBD2 (7 bases). Germline V gives CDR1 DFQATT, CDR2 SNEGSKA (reference sequence). CDR3 length: 17 residues. CDR3 DNA: TGCTGTGCTAGAGATTTCGCGGGGGCCAGGGGTAAAGATACGCAGTATTTT. It is translated as CCARDFAGARGKDTQYF.

The J gene is TRBJ1-4, the V gene TRBV7-9, with D perhaps TRBD1 (6 bases). This CDR3 region has 16 residues. Germline V CDR1 and CDR2: SEHNR, FQNEAQ (reference sequence). V was pared by 1 base and J by 6 bases, with 15 bases between. The CDR3 loop is CASSLDTTGRDEKLFF. CDR3 nucleotides: TGTGCCAGCAGCTTAGATACCACAGGGAGGGATGAAAAACTGTTTTTT. The complete variable domain, with remaining parts taken from reference TRBV7-9 and TRBJ1-4, reads DTGVSQNPRHKITKRGQNVTFRCDPISEHNRLYWYRQTLGQGPEFLTYFQNEAQLEKSRLLSDRFSAERPKGSFSTLEIQRTEQGDSAMYLCASSLDTTGRDEKLFFGSGTQLSVL.

This CDR3 reads CASSSGTSGNTDTQYF. In DNA form, the CDR3 reads TGTGCCAGCAGCTCCGGGACTAGCGGAAACACAGATACGCAGTATTTT. J is TRBJ2-3 and V is TRBV7-8, with 11 bases aligning to TRBD2. V gave up 4 bases and J gave up 2 bases; unmatched junction bases: 5. The CDR3 is 16 amino acids. Germline V CDR1 and CDR2: SGHVS, FQNEAQ.

Only a few counts were recorded for this clonotype. DNA for the CDR3: TGTGCCAGCAGCCAAGTGATGTCGGGGGAGCAGTTCTTC. Translation: CASSQVMSGEQFF. The chain uses TRBV14 and TRBJ2-1; a possible D gene is TRBD2 (5 bases). The V and J ends lost 1 base and 10 bases respectively, with 11 bases between them. The V gene's germline CDR1 is SGHDN and CDR2 FVKESK. The CDR3 contains 13 residues.

The V gene is TRBV4-1, the J gene TRBJ2-3, with D uncertain. V lost 3 bases and J 0 bases, leaving 7 bases between the germline ends. Per the germline V gene, CDR1 is MGHRA and CDR2 is YSYEKL. The length of the CDR3 is 14 residues. This chain's CDR3 is CASSHQTSTDTQYF. CDR3 bases: TGCGCCAGCAGCCACCAGACTAGCACAGATACGCAGTATTTT.

The sample holds many counts of this clonotype. The chain joins TRBV7-9 to TRBJ1-1; tentatively, D is TRBD1 (5 bases). This CDR3 comprises 14 residues. V gave up 2 bases and J gave up 5 bases, with 12 bases separating them. Germline V gives CDR1 SEHNR, CDR2 FQNEAQ (reference sequence). The CDR3 nucleotides read TGTGCCAGCAGCTTACAGGGTTGGGGAACTGAAGCTTTCTTT. Residues: CASSLQGWGTEAFF.

This clonotype has just a few counts. This chain links TRBV5-4 with TRBJ2-5, with D perhaps TRBD1 (5 bases). This CDR3 comprises 14 residues. V was pared by 2 bases and J by 3 bases, with 11 bases between. Germline CDR1 and CDR2: SGHNT and YYREEE (reference sequence). The CDR3 loop reads CASSLFRQKETQYF. The CDR3 bases are TGTGCCAGCAGCTTATTCCGACAGAAAGAGACCCAGTACTTC.

This sequence joins TRBV7-9 and TRBJ1-1; a possible D gene is TRBD1 (5 bases). The germline CDR1 and CDR2 sequences are SEHNR and FQNEAQ (reference sequence). V lost 4 bases, J lost 10 bases, and 16 bases lay in between. The CDR3 has 13 amino acids. In nucleotides, the CDR3 is TGTGCCAGCAGCTCTGAAAGACAGCTCGGAGCTTTCTTT. Translated: CASSSERQLGAFF.

This clonotype was counted at least ten times. CDR3: CASSGLLVSVNSPLHF. Written as DNA, the CDR3 is TGTGCCAGCAGCGGACTCCTCGTGTCGGTCAATTCACCCCTCCACTTT. The chain combines TRBV2 with TRBJ1-6; no clear D. The germline V and J ends were trimmed by 6 bases and 7 bases, with 19 bases remaining between them. The CDR3 totals 16 residues. CDR1 and CDR2 from the germline V gene are SNHLY and FYNNEI.

Many counts were recorded for this clonotype. The J gene is TRBJ1-5, the V gene TRBV25-1; D is ambiguous. The CDR3 covers 16 residues. Germline values: CDR1 MGHDK, CDR2 SYGVNS. Trimming cost V 8 bases and J 1 base, with 18 bases left between them. CDR3: CASSSGGWKSNQPQHF. CDR3 DNA sequence: TGTGCCAGCTCGTCGGGAGGCTGGAAAAGCAATCAGCCCCAGCATTTT.